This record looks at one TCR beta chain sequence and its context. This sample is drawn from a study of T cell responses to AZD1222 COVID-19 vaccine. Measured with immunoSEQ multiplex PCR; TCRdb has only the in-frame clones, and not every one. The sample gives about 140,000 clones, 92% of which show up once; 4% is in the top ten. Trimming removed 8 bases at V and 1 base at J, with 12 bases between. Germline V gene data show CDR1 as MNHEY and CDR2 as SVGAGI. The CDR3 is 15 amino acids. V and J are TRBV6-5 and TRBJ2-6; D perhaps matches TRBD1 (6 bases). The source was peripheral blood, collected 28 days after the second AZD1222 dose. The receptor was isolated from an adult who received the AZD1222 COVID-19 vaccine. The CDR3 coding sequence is TGTGCCAGCTCTGCAGGGGCGTCTGGGGCCAACGTCCTGACTTTC. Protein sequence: CASSAGASGANVLTF.